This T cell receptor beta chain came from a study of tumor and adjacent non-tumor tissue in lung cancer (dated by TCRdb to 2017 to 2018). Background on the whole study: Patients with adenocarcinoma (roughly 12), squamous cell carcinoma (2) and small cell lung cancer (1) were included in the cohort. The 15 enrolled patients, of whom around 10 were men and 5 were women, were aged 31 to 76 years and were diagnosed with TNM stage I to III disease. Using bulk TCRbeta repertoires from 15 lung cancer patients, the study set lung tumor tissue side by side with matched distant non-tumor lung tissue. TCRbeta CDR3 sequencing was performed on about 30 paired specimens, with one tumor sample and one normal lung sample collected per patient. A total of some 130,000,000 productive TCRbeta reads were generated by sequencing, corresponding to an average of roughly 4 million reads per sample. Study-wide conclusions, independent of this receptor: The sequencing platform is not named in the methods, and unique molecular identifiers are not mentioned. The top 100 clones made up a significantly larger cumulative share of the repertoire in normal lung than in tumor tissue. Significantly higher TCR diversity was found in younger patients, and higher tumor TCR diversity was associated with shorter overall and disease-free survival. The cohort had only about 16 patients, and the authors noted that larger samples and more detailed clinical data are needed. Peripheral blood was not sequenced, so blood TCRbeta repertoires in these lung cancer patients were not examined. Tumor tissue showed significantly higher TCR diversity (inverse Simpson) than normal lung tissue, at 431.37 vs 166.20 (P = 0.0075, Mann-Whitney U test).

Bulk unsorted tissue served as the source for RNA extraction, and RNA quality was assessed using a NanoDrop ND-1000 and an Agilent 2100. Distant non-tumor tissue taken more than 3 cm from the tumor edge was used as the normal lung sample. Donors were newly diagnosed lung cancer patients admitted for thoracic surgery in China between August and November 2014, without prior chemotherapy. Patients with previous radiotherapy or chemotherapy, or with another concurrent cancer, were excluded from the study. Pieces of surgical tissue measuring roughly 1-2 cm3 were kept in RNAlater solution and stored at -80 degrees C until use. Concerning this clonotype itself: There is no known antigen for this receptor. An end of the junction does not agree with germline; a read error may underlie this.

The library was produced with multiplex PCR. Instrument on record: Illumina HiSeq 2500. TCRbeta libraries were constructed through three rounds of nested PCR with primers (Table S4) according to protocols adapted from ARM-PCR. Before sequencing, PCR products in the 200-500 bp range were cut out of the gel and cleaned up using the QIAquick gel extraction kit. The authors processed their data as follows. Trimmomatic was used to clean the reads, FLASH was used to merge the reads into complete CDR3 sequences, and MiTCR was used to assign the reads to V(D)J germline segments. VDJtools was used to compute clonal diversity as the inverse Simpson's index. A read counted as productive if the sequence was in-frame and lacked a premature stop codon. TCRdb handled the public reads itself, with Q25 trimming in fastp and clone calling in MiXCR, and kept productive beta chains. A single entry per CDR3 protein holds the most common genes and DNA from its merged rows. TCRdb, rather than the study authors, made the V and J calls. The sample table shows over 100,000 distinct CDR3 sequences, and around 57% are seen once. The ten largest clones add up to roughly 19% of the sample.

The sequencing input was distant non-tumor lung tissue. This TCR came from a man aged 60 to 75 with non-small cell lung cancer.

The CDR3 is CASSRDSSGGNVMTF. The DNA sequence is TGTGCCAGCAGCCGGGACAGCTCTGGGGGCAACGTCATGACTTTC. The chain uses TRBV12-3 or TRBV12-4 and TRBJ2-6, with TRBD1 matching 7 junction bases. Measured from the cysteine to the phenylalanine, the CDR3 is 15 residues long. The only DNA kept is the CDR3, 45 bases in frame from the first base.